This T cell receptor (beta chain) was obtained from a study of cytomegalovirus exposure and HLA in healthy donors. PCR amplification relied on 60 Vbeta primers (plus 13 Jbeta primers). Using immunoSEQ multiplex PCR, the repertoire was profiled, and TCRdb retains in-frame clones only, with some absent. The profile shows roughly 140,000 clones, roughly 77% of them singletons. The CDR3 is 15 residues long. Germline V gene data show CDR1 as MNHEY and CDR2 as SVGAGI. V was cut by 6 bases and J by 7 bases, with 19 bases left in between. This chain links TRBV6-5 with TRBJ1-5, with TRBD1 as a possible D gene (5 bases). Sequencing was carried out using PBMCs. The source is a human donor in good health. The CDR3 spells CASSPGPTRGQPQHF. CDR3 DNA sequence: TGTGCCAGCAGCCCCGGGCCAACGCGGGGGCAGCCCCAGCATTTT.